Presented here are 16 T cell receptor beta chains from one specimen sequenced in a study of blood T cell repertoires in COVID-19. Produced via immunoSEQ multiplex PCR; TCRdb's table is partial and in-frame only. The profile shows around 65,000 clones, roughly three quarters of them singletons. Material: peripheral blood. All receptors come from a man between 60 and 75 years old with acute or convalescent COVID-19.

This chain links TRBV5-1 with TRBJ2-7, with D possibly TRBD2 on 5 matching bases. Per germline, CDR1 SGHRS and CDR2 YFSETQ. Trimming shortened V by 4 bases and J by 4 bases, and 12 bases separated the two germline ends. The CDR3 loop spans 13 amino acids. CDR3: CASSREGLYEQYF. The CDR3 nucleotides are TGCGCCAGCAGCAGAGAGGGCCTGTACGAGCAGTACTTC.

This chain uses TRBV25-1 with TRBJ1-6; D unclear. Looked up from germline, CDR1 is MGHDK and CDR2 is SYGVNS. V lost 6 bases, J lost 8 bases, and 11 bases lay in between. The CDR3 runs 13 residues. The CDR3 loop reads CASSLEGDSPLHF. The DNA of the CDR3 is TGTGCCAGCAGCCTGGAGGGTGATTCACCCCTCCACTTT.

The rearrangement uses TRBV6-4 and TRBJ1-6; no definite D call. Between the trimmed V and J ends, which lost 6 bases and 1 base, there was a span of 4 bases. Germline V gene sequence: CDR1 MRHNA, CDR2 SNTAGT. The CDR3 extends over 13 amino acids. The CDR3 loop is CASRQSYNSPLHF. The CDR3 bases are TGTGCCAGCAGACAATCCTATAATTCACCCCTCCACTTT.

The V and J genes are TRBV9 and TRBJ1-5, with a possible D match to TRBD1 (5 bases). Germline CDR1 and CDR2: SGDLS and YYNGEE. V dropped 3 bases and J dropped 0 bases, with 7 bases sitting between them. The CDR3 runs 14 residues. Here the CDR3 DNA reads TGTGCCAGCAGCGGGGGCGATAGCAATCAGCCCCAGCATTTT. Amino acids: CASSGGDSNQPQHF. Filled out from reference TRBV9 and TRBJ1-5, the complete variable domain reads DSGVTQTPKHLITATGQRVTLRCSPRSGDLSVYWYQQSLDQGLQFLIQYYNGEERAKGNILERFSAQQFPDLHSELNLSSLELGDSALYFCASSGGDSNQPQHFGDGTRLSIL.

In its sample, this clone was seen once. The rearrangement links TRBV7-2 to TRBJ1-6; TRBD1 matches at 7 bases. V shed 5 bases, J shed 7 bases, and the junction held 11 bases outside the gene matches. The CDR3 covers 16 residues. Per the germline V gene, CDR1 is SGHTA and CDR2 is FQGNSA. CDR3 nucleotides: TGTGCCAGCAGCGGACAGACAGGGTGGAGGAATTCACCCCTCCACTTT. It yields the protein CASSGQTGWRNSPLHF.

CDR3 sequence reads: CATSSAGVGETQYF. CDR3 nucleotide sequence: TGTGCCACCTCCTCCGCGGGGGTCGGGGAGACCCAGTACTTC. The rearrangement uses TRBV24-1 and TRBJ2-5; 7 bases align to TRBD2. Germline CDR1 reads KGHDR; CDR2 reads SFDVKD. CDR3 size: 14 residues. V dropped 9 bases and J dropped 5; count of bases not matched to a gene: 11.

This clone was seen once. The V gene is TRBV5-1, the J gene TRBJ2-5; tentatively, D is TRBD1 (6 bases). CDR1 and CDR2 from the germline V gene are SGHRS and YFSETQ. The ends were cut back, 3 bases at V and 5 bases at J, with 8 bases in the middle. The CDR3 length is 12 residues. The CDR3 spells CASSSQGETQYF. In DNA form, the CDR3 reads TGCGCCAGCAGCTCCCAGGGGGAGACCCAGTACTTC.

The chain recombines TRBV7-2 with TRBJ1-2; 7 nucleotides align to TRBD1. The CDR3 has 14 amino acids. Germline V gene sequence: CDR1 SGHTA, CDR2 FQGNSA. Trimming removed 5 bases from V and 6 bases from J; junction bases left unmatched: 9. The CDR3 reads CASSPPTGAHGYTF. CDR3 coding DNA: TGTGCCAGCAGCCCGCCCACAGGGGCCCATGGCTACACCTTC.

The genes are TRBV3-1 (or the pseudogene TRBV3-2) and TRBJ2-1, with 8 bases aligning to TRBD1. The CDR3 totals 15 residues. V was clipped by 0 bases and J by 5 bases; unmatched bases: 3. Germline V gives CDR1 LGHDT, CDR2 YNNKEL (reference sequence). In DNA form, the CDR3 reads TGTGCCAGCAGCCAAGAGGGGACAGGCCACAATGAGCAGTTCTTC. It encodes CASSQEGTGHNEQFF.

The table lists this clone with a few counts. The chain employs TRBV12-5 and TRBJ1-1; D gene unclear. Germline CDR1 and CDR2: LGHNT and FRNRAP. Trimming stripped 2 bases from V and 7 bases from J, with 11 bases between. There are 13 residues in the CDR3. CDR3 coding DNA: TGTGCTAGTGGTTTGTACGCCGGACTTGAAGCTTTCTTT. Translation gives CASGLYAGLEAFF.

In nucleotides, the CDR3 is TGCGCCAGCGCGCCTCGGGACACCCAATGGCCCCAGCATTTT. This translates into CASAPRDTQWPQHF. This chain uses TRBV4-1 with TRBJ1-5; the D gene is possibly TRBD1 (6 bases). The germline V and J ends were trimmed by 8 bases and 9 bases, with 20 bases remaining between them. The CDR3 contains 14 residues. Germline loops: CDR1 MGHRA, CDR2 YSYEKL.

The CDR3 region has the DNA TGCGCCAGCAGCCAAGATATTGCGGGAGGCCAGCCCCAGCATTTT. Translating it yields CASSQDIAGGQPQHF. The J gene is TRBJ1-5, the V gene TRBV4-1, with unresolved D. With 0 bases removed from V and 7 bases from J, the gap between germline ends came to 13 bases. The V gene's germline CDR1 is MGHRA and CDR2 YSYEKL. The CDR3 contains 15 residues.

The chain carries TRBV5-1 and TRBJ2-1; 7 bases align to TRBD1. This CDR3 is 15 amino acids long. V lost 4 bases, J lost 7 bases, and 11 bases stayed unmatched. Germline V gene data show CDR1 as SGHRS and CDR2 as YFSETQ. CDR3 nucleotides: TGCGCCAGCAGCAGAACCGGGACAGAAGGGAATGAGCAGTTCTTC. Residues: CASSRTGTEGNEQFF.

The V call is TRBV4-2, the J call TRBJ1-4; no clear D gene. V dropped 5 bases and J dropped 0 bases, with 7 bases sitting between them. CDR1 and CDR2 (germline): LGHNA, YNFKEQ. This CDR3 has 14 amino acids. The DNA for the CDR3 is TGTGCCAGCAGCATCTCCGCAACTAATGAAAAACTGTTTTTT. Translated: CASSISATNEKLFF.

As concerns this clone: Mismatch with germline at one junction end may stem from a read error. The rearrangement uses TRBV10-2 and TRBJ1-1, with D perhaps matching TRBD1 (5 bases). Germline CDR1 reads WSHSY; CDR2 reads SAAADI. The CDR3 runs to 15 residues. CDR3 bases: TGCGCCCGCAGTGAGCGGGGGGGGTGGGGCACTGAAGCTTTCTTT. Protein product: CARSERGGWGTEAFF.

The V gene is TRBV7-2, the J gene TRBJ2-3; TRBD2 agrees at 7 bases. The CDR3 runs 15 residues. Germline CDR1 is SGHTA and CDR2 is FQGNSA. J lost 0 bases, V lost 2 bases, and 2 bases had no gene match. The chain's CDR3 is CASSLTSASTDTQYF. As DNA, the CDR3 is TGTGCCAGCAGCTTAACTAGCGCTAGCACAGATACGCAGTATTTT.